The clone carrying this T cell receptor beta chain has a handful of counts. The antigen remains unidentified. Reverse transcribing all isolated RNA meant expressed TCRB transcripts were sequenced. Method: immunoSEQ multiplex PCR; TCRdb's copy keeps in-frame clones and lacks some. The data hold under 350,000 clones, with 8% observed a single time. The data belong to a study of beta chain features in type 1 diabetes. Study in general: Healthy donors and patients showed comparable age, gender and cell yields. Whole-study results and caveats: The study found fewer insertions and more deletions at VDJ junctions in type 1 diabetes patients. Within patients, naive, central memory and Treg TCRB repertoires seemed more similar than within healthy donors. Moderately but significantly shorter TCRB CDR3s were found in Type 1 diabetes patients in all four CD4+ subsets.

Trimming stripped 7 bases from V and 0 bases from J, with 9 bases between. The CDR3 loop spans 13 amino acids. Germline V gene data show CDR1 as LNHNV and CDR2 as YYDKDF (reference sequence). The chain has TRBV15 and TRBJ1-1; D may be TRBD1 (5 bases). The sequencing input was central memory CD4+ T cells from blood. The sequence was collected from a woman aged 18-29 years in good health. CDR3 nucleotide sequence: TGTGCCACCAAGACAGATATGAACACTGAAGCTTTCTTT. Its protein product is CATKTDMNTEAFF.